This T cell receptor beta chain emerged from a study of shared clonotypes between healthy human individuals. Original analysis: Without quality scores, immunoSEQ junctional reads could not be filtered like full-length reads. Sequencing used immunoSEQ multiplex PCR; TCRdb keeps in-frame clones, though not all of them. V and J calls and clone size are those listed in that table; D and trimming were worked out from the DNA. Of approximately 740,000 clones in the sample, around 72% are singletons; the top ten hold about 1.8%. The source material was memory CD4+ T cells sorted from blood. Subset: CD45RA-negative fraction. The origin of this receptor is a woman between 25 and 40 years old in good health.

CDR3 sequence: CASSLRQGVSLNTEAFF. The CDR3 DNA reads TGTGCCAGCAGCCTCAGACAGGGGGTATCTCTGAACACTGAAGCTTTCTTT. The chain couples TRBV7-8 to TRBJ1-1; 9 bases are shared with TRBD1. V was clipped by 5 bases and J by 0 bases; unmatched bases: 10. CDR1 is SGHVS and CDR2 is FQNEAQ in the germline V gene. The CDR3 is made up of 17 amino acids.